This is a list of T cell receptor beta chains from one sample in a study of OX40 agonist ivuxolimab in advanced cancers. Measured with immunoSEQ multiplex PCR; TCRdb has only the in-frame clones, and not every one. The data hold about 93,000 clones, with roughly 94% observed a single time. The sequencing here drew on CD4+ or CD8+ T cells sorted from blood, taken in a trial of the OX40 agonist ivuxolimab. These receptors originate from an adult with an advanced solid tumor such as melanoma, head and neck, liver or kidney cancer. CDR3s include the opening cysteine and the closing phenylalanine or tryptophan. D genes are given only for firm matches. The listing skips clone size in some rows; elsewhere it reads once, few, many or a size class.

D gene: .
V gene: TRBV6-6
clone size: .
J gene: TRBJ1-4
CDR3 DNA: TGTGCCAGCTCTGACCGAGGAACTAATGAAAAACTGTTTTTT
CDR3 protein: CASSDRGTNEKLFF

D gene: .
V gene: TRBV27
clone size: .
J gene: TRBJ1-5
CDR3 DNA: TGTGCCAGCAGACAGGGCTTCGGTCAGCCCCAGCATTTT
CDR3 protein: CASRQGFGQPQHF

D gene: .
V gene: TRBV6-5
clone size: .
J gene: TRBJ2-1
CDR3 DNA: TGTGCCAGCAGTCAAAGGGGATACTCCTACAATGAGCAGTTCTTC
CDR3 protein: CASSQRGYSYNEQFF

D gene: .
V gene: TRBV10-2
clone size: .
J gene: TRBJ2-7
CDR3 DNA: TGCGCCAGCAGTGAGAGTTCTTACAGGGACTGGGAGCAGTACTTC
CDR3 protein: CASSESSYRDWEQYF

D gene: .
V gene: TRBV30
clone size: .
J gene: TRBJ2-2
CDR3 DNA: TGTGCCTGGAGCGAACAAGCCCGGAGGGGGACCGGGGAGCTGTTTTTT
CDR3 protein: CAWSEQARRGTGELFF

D gene: .
V gene: TRBV25-1
clone size: .
J gene: TRBJ1-2
CDR3 DNA: TGTGCCAGCAGTGAACAGGCAGGCTATGGCTACACCTTC
CDR3 protein: CASSEQAGYGYTF

D gene: TRBD2
V gene: TRBV2
clone size: few
J gene: TRBJ2-7
CDR3 DNA: TGTGCCAGCAGGCAGCGGGAGAAATACGAGCAGTACTTC
CDR3 protein: CASRQREKYEQYF

D gene: .
V gene: TRBV19
clone size: .
J gene: TRBJ1-1
CDR3 DNA: TGTGCCAGTAGTATCAGCGGGACCCTACCTGAAGCTTTCTTT
CDR3 protein: CASSISGTLPEAFF

D gene: .
V gene: TRBV28
clone size: .
J gene: TRBJ2-6
CDR3 DNA: TGTGCCAGCAGTTTGAGTAGGTCTGGGGCCAACGTCCTGACTTTC
CDR3 protein: CASSLSRSGANVLTF

D gene: TRBD1
V gene: TRBV7-9
clone size: .
J gene: TRBJ2-3
CDR3 DNA: TGTGCCAGCAGCCCCTCGGACAGGACAGATACGCAGTATTTT
CDR3 protein: CASSPSDRTDTQYF

D gene: TRBD1
V gene: TRBV7-6
clone size: .
J gene: TRBJ2-5
CDR3 DNA: TGTGCCAGCAGCTTAAGTATTACAGGGGTGGAGACCCAGTACTTC
CDR3 protein: CASSLSITGVETQYF

D gene: .
V gene: TRBV27
clone size: .
J gene: TRBJ1-1
CDR3 DNA: TGTGCCAGTAAGGACAGAAACACTGAAGCTTTCTTT
CDR3 protein: CASKDRNTEAFF

D gene: TRBD1
V gene: TRBV27
clone size: once
J gene: TRBJ2-1
CDR3 DNA: TGTGCCAGCAGTAGGCAGGGGGCTCGTGAGCAGTTCTTC
CDR3 protein: CASSRQGAREQFF

D gene: .
V gene: TRBV5-1
clone size: .
J gene: TRBJ2-1
CDR3 DNA: TGCGCCAGCAGCTTGGCCCGGGGCAGGGACAATGAGCAGTTCTTC
CDR3 protein: CASSLARGRDNEQFF

D gene: TRBD1
V gene: TRBV5-4
clone size: .
J gene: TRBJ2-1
CDR3 DNA: TGTGCCAGCAGCTTGACAGGGGGCTTCTACAATGAGCAGTTCTTC
CDR3 protein: CASSLTGGFYNEQFF